This TCR beta chain appears in the sequencing data of a study of blood T cell repertoires in COVID-19. Study in general: Material from acute and convalescent COVID-19 was sourced from the United States, Italy and Spain.

Losses at the gene ends were 6 bases for V and 1 base for J; bases not matched to a gene: 3. The CDR3 is 18 residues long. Germline V CDR1 and CDR2: ENHRY, SYGVKD. In the source study's methods: Reference gene primers were amplified, and this amplification served to estimate nucleated cell counts. TCRdb's copy holds only in-frame clones and misses some; the assay was immunoSEQ multiplex PCR. The V and J calls and clone size are taken from that table; D and trimming were inferred from the DNA. The table lists 60,000 to 75,000 clones, around 90% of them singletons. The sequenced sample consisted of peripheral blood. The sequence was collected from a human donor in a cohort sampled during active COVID-19. The chain uses TRBV10-3 and TRBJ2-6; 16 nucleotides align to TRBD2. The CDR3 loop is CAIRGLAGGGSGANVLTF. The CDR3 DNA is TGTGCCATCAGGGGACTAGCGGGAGGGGGTTCTGGGGCCAACGTCCTGACTTTC.